Shown below are 32 T cell receptor beta chains from a single sample sequenced in a study of blood T cells in healthy people across ages. Through a sample-barcoded 5' primer and a J-beta primer mix, a second PCR was run for about 7 to 12 cycles. A single record per CDR3 protein comes from TCRdb applying MiXCR to the 5' RACE reads. This sample yields 750,000 to 950,000 distinct CDR3 sequences, of which 25% to 35% are seen a single time; 9.5% to 13% belongs to the top ten. These data also formed part of another study, on T cells of mothers and their children.

Sequencing was done on a sample of blood. These receptors were taken from a woman aged 40 to 50 in good health.

The chain is built from TRBV7-9 and TRBJ2-3; 8 nucleotides line up with TRBD2. The CDR3 spans 17 residues. V was pared by 1 base and J by 0 bases, with 6 bases of the junction left unmatched. Germline CDR1 SEHNR, CDR2 FQNEAQ (reference sequence). The CDR3 loop is CASSLGIASGSTDTQYF. The CDR3 DNA reads TGTGCCAGCAGCTTAGGTATCGCTAGCGGGAGCACAGATACGCAGTATTTT.

This clonotype was recorded a few times. The chain uses TRBV5-5 and TRBJ2-2; the D is unclear. V lost 2 bases and J lost 2, with 13 bases in between. The CDR3 loop spans 16 amino acids. Germline V lookup: CDR1 SGHKS, CDR2 YYEKEE (reference sequence). The CDR3 DNA sequence: TGTGCCAGCAGCTTTCGCGGCACCCAAAACACCGGGGAGCTGTTTTTT. Translating gives CASSFRGTQNTGELFF.

This sequence joins TRBV19 and TRBJ2-5, with D possibly TRBD2 on 5 matching bases. The V end lost 1 base, the J end lost 1 base, and 10 bases lay between the germline ends. The CDR3 is made up of 15 amino acids. Germline CDR1 LNHDA, CDR2 SQIVND (reference sequence). The CDR3 DNA reads TGTGCCAGTAGTATAGCCCGGGGATTCCAAGAGACCCAGTACTTC. Protein sequence: CASSIARGFQETQYF.

The V gene is TRBV6-5, the J gene TRBJ2-1, with D tentatively TRBD1 or TRBD2 (5 bases each). The V end lost 2 bases, the J end lost 6 bases, and 11 bases lay between the germline ends. The CDR3 covers 14 residues. Germline-derived CDR1 and CDR2 are MNHEY and SVGAGI. This chain's CDR3 is CASSYGTVANEQFF. Written as DNA, the CDR3 is TGTGCCAGCAGTTACGGGACCGTCGCCAATGAGCAGTTCTTC.

The chain uses TRBV29-1 and TRBJ2-4; 11 bases match TRBD2. CDR3 length: 14 residues. CDR1 is SQVTM and CDR2 is ANQGSEA in the germline V gene. The J segment lost 13 bases and the V segment lost 7 bases, leaving 15 bases of the junction unmatched. This CDR3 is CSALSGGAYNEQYF. Here the CDR3 DNA reads TGCAGCGCCCTTAGCGGGGGGGCCTACAATGAGCAGTACTTC.

This clonotype was counted only a few times. The V call is TRBV7-2, the J call TRBJ2-7, with 9 positions matching TRBD1. The ends lost 5 bases at V and 2 bases at J; junction bases unmatched: 4. The CDR3 runs 14 residues. Germline V gene sequence: CDR1 SGHTA, CDR2 FQGNSA. The CDR3 DNA sequence: TGTGCCAGCAGCGTGACAGGGGGGGCCTACGAGCAGTACTTC. This gives the protein CASSVTGGAYEQYF.

This clonotype has only a few counts. V usage is TRBV9 and J usage is TRBJ2-3; 13 bases are a match to TRBD2. CDR1 is SGDLS, CDR2 YYNGEE, per germline. The trim removed 1 base at V and 3 bases at J, leaving 2 bases unmatched. This CDR3 comprises 16 residues. The CDR3 is CASSVRLAGGTDTQYF. For the CDR3, the DNA is TGTGCCAGCAGCGTAAGACTAGCGGGGGGAACAGATACGCAGTATTTT. The full variable domain, with the rest looked up from reference TRBV9 and TRBJ2-3, is DSGVTQTPKHLITATGQRVTLRCSPRSGDLSVYWYQQSLDQGLQFLIQYYNGEERAKGNILERFSAQQFPDLHSELNLSSLELGDSALYFCASSVRLAGGTDTQYFGPGTRLTVL.

V and J are TRBV14 and TRBJ2-3; D possibly uses TRBD1 or TRBD2 (5 bases each). The CDR3 length is 17 residues. The V and J ends lost 2 bases and 0 bases respectively, with 15 bases between them. From germline, CDR1 is SGHDN and CDR2 FVKESK. CDR3 amino acids: CASSQIRPGRSTDTQYF. CDR3 sequence (DNA): TGTGCCAGCAGCCAAATTCGCCCGGGACGGAGCACAGATACGCAGTATTTT.

Comment on this clonotype: One base away lies a much larger clone, so this may be a sequencing read error. The rearrangement links TRBV4-3 to TRBJ2-3; D uncertain. Trimming removed 3 bases from V and 1 base from J, with 17 bases in between. This CDR3 spans 17 amino acids. CDR1 and CDR2 (germline): LGHNA, YSLEER. CDR3 amino acids: CASSHAVGTKGTDTQYF. The CDR3 nucleotides are TGCGCCAGCAGCCACGCTGTGGGAACGAAAGGCACAGATACGCAGTATTTT.

In this sample, this clonotype turned up a few times. The chain is built from TRBV5-1 and TRBJ1-1, with D perhaps TRBD1 (6 bases). The CDR3 runs 12 residues. Trimming removed 3 bases from V and 5 bases from J, with 8 bases in between. Germline V CDR1 and CDR2: SGHRS, YFSETQ. The CDR3 bases are TGCGCCAGCAGCTCCGGACAGACTGAAGCTTTCTTT. It is translated as CASSSGQTEAFF.

The chain is built from TRBV9 and TRBJ2-1; the match to TRBD2 covers 10 bases. The CDR3 runs 15 residues. The germline V gene has CDR1 SGDLS and CDR2 YYNGEE. Losses at the gene ends were 1 base for V and 5 bases for J; bases not matched to a gene: 3. The CDR3 is CASSVLAGDHNEQFF. CDR3 nucleotides: TGTGCCAGCAGCGTACTAGCGGGAGACCACAATGAGCAGTTCTTC.

This clonotype is deemed medium-sized. V is TRBV5-1 and J is TRBJ2-7; D unresolved. Germline CDR1 reads SGHRS; CDR2 reads YFSETQ. The germline V and J ends were trimmed by 4 bases and 5 bases, with 10 bases remaining between them. The CDR3 is made up of 12 amino acids. As DNA, the CDR3 is TGCGCCAGCAGCGGGTTGACGAACGAGCAGTACTTC. This encodes CASSGLTNEQYF.

The gene calls are TRBV7-9 and TRBJ2-1, with D maybe TRBD1 (5 bases). The CDR3 covers 14 residues. Trimming took 2 bases from V and 6 from J, leaving 11 bases between them. Germline CDR1 SEHNR, CDR2 FQNEAQ (reference sequence). As DNA, the CDR3 is TGTGCCAGCAGCTTAACCGACAGTCTCAATGAGCAGTTCTTC. Protein sequence: CASSLTDSLNEQFF.

This clonotype was counted many times. The chain has TRBV6-1 and TRBJ1-2, with 11 bases that match TRBD1. CDR3 length equals 19 residues. V trimming: 8 bases; J trimming: 2 bases; junction bases outside the gene matches: 19. From germline, CDR1 is MNHNS and CDR2 SASEGT. This chain's CDR3 is CASGPQFRTGGSLNYGYTF. The CDR3 DNA sequence: TGTGCCAGCGGACCACAATTCCGGACAGGGGGCTCGCTGAACTATGGCTACACCTTC.

In this sample, this clonotype turned up once. The chain combines TRBV29-1 with TRBJ2-2, with unresolved D. The germline gives CDR1 SQVTM, CDR2 ANQGSEA. The CDR3 has 11 residues. V was shortened by 6 bases and J by 5 bases, with 7 bases between the two germline ends. The CDR3: CSVPSTGELFF. CDR3 sequence (DNA): TGCAGCGTCCCTTCAACCGGGGAGCTGTTTTTT.

This clonotype was observed a single time. V usage is TRBV7-9 and J usage is TRBJ1-1, with 9 bases fitting TRBD1. The trim removed 4 bases at V and 4 bases at J, leaving 10 bases unmatched. The CDR3 extends over 16 amino acids. Looked up from germline, CDR1 is SEHNR and CDR2 is FQNEAQ (reference sequence). CDR3 nucleotide sequence: TGTGCCAGCAGCTCTCCGACAGGGGGTCTGGGCACTGAAGCTTTCTTT. Translated, it gives CASSSPTGGLGTEAFF.

The chain combines TRBV3-1 with TRBJ1-1; a weak D match, TRBD1 (5 bases). Per germline, CDR1 LGHDT and CDR2 YNNKEL (reference sequence). Trimming stripped 2 bases from V and 6 bases from J, with 13 bases between. The CDR3 has 14 residues. CDR3 residues: CASSQKNRGSEAFF. The CDR3 bases are TGTGCCAGCAGCCAAAAGAACCGGGGGTCTGAAGCTTTCTTT.

This clonotype was recorded a few times. The chain couples TRBV28 to TRBJ2-2; a weak D match, TRBD1 (7 bases). V was shortened by 5 bases and J by 4 bases, with 14 bases between the two germline ends. The CDR3 runs 15 residues. From germline, CDR1 is MDHEN and CDR2 SYDVKM. CDR3 nucleotide sequence: TGTGCCAGCAGTCCCCCAGGGGGAGGCACCGGGGAGCTGTTTTTT. As protein: CASSPPGGGTGELFF.

Many counts were recorded for this clonotype. The chain is built from TRBV3-1 and TRBJ1-2, with 7 bases aligning to TRBD1. There are 12 residues in the CDR3. Germline values: CDR1 LGHDT, CDR2 YNNKEL (reference sequence). V shed 4 bases and J 6 bases; nucleotides not matched to a gene: 2. CDR3 region: CASSRTGDGYTF. The CDR3 nucleotides are TGTGCCAGCAGCCGGACAGGAGATGGCTACACCTTC.

The chain couples TRBV30 to TRBJ2-1, with a weak D call TRBD2 (5 bases). Trimming removed 3 bases at V and 7 bases at J, with 7 bases between. This CDR3 contains 11 residues. Germline CDR1 and CDR2: GTSNPN and SVGIG (reference sequence). The CDR3 DNA follows: TGTGCCTGGAGCGGGGAAAATGAGCAGTTCTTC. This codes for CAWSGENEQFF. The complete variable domain, with remaining parts taken from reference TRBV30 and TRBJ2-1, reads SQTIHQWPATLVQPVGSPLSLECTVEGTSNPNLYWYRQAAGRGLQLLFYSVGIGQISSEVPQNLSASRPQDRQFILSSKKLLLSDSGFYLCAWSGENEQFFGPGTRLTVL.

The V and J genes are TRBV6-2 or TRBV6-3 and TRBJ1-2, with D tentatively TRBD1 (5 bases). V was clipped by 2 bases and J by 3 bases, with 16 bases between them. The germline V gene has CDR1 MNHEY and CDR2 SVGEGT. The CDR3 runs to 16 residues. DNA of the CDR3: TGTGCCAGCAGTTACCTGACAGACCTTTACTACTATGGCTACACCTTC. It specifies CASSYLTDLYYYGYTF.

There are a few counts of this clonotype. The chain employs TRBV11-2 and TRBJ2-7, with D possibly TRBD1 on 6 matching bases. Looked up from germline, CDR1 is SGHAT and CDR2 is FQNNGV. Trimming removed 5 bases at V and 0 bases at J, with 17 bases between. This CDR3 has 16 residues. CDR3 nucleotides: TGTGCCAGCAGCCCAGGCGATGGGGGCATCTCCTACGAGCAGTACTTC. It is translated as CASSPGDGGISYEQYF.

The V call is TRBV29-1, the J call TRBJ1-3, with TRBD1 identical over 7 bases. Germline V gene lookup returns CDR1 SQVTM and CDR2 ANQGSEA. The junction had 4 bases not matched to a gene; V was cut back by 5 bases and J by 0 bases. The CDR3 length is 14 residues. The CDR3, as DNA: TGCAGCGTTTTAGGGGGCCTCTCTGGAAACACCATATATTTT. As protein: CSVLGGLSGNTIYF.

The chain employs TRBV27 and TRBJ2-7; 9 nucleotides align to TRBD1. V dropped 6 bases and J dropped 5; count of bases not matched to a gene: 14. Germline loops: CDR1 MNHEY, CDR2 SMNVEV (reference sequence). The CDR3 consists of 16 residues. The CDR3 here is CASRSPPGQGIDEQYF. CDR3 nucleotides: TGTGCCAGCAGATCTCCTCCGGGACAGGGAATCGACGAGCAGTACTTC.

This clonotype has more than one count but fewer than ten. The chain carries TRBV29-1 and TRBJ2-3, with D tentatively TRBD1 (7 bases). Trimming cost V 7 bases and J 0 bases, with 14 bases left between them. Germline CDR1 reads SQVTM; CDR2 reads ANQGSEA. The CDR3 contains 14 residues. CDR3 coding DNA: TGCAGCGCGGCAGGGGGGATCAGCACAGATACGCAGTATTTT. Amino acid sequence: CSAAGGISTDTQYF.

As concerns this clonotype: The conserved final phenylalanine or tryptophan is absent from the CDR3, which likely points to a read error. This chain links TRBV5-4 with TRBJ1-2; D remains unclear. CDR1 is SGHNT and CDR2 is YYREEE in the germline V gene (reference sequence). The length of the CDR3 is 11 residues. V dropped 4 bases and J dropped 4 bases, with 5 bases sitting between them. The CDR3 loop reads CASSGIYGYTS. CDR3 sequence (DNA): TGTGCCAGCAGCGGGATCTATGGCTACACCTCC.

CDR3: CASTTGLATHEQYF. CDR3 nucleotides: TGTGCCAGCACCACGGGACTAGCTACCCACGAGCAGTACTTC. The gene calls are TRBV12-3 or TRBV12-4 and TRBJ2-4, with 9 bases that match TRBD2. The closer fit of TRBJ2-7 to the DNA end suggests the J call may be wrong. The CDR3 has 14 residues.

This clonotype was detected only a few times. The CDR3 here is CASSRAGANYGYTF. The CDR3, as DNA: TGTGCCAGCAGCCGTGCGGGGGCGAACTATGGCTACACCTTC. The chain uses TRBV12-3 or TRBV12-4 and TRBJ1-2; TRBD1 might be the D (6 bases). Deletions cut 6 bases from V and 2 bases from J, with 13 bases between. The CDR3 sequence is 14 residues long.

There are many counts of this clonotype. The J gene is TRBJ2-1, the V gene TRBV4-2; D ambiguous. Trimming stripped 0 bases from V and 9 bases from J, with 12 bases between. The CDR3 spans 14 residues. Germline-derived CDR1 and CDR2 are LGHNA and YNFKEQ. CDR3 DNA sequence: TGTGCCAGCAGCCAAGAAGGAACTATGGGTGAGCAGTTCTTC. The encoded protein is CASSQEGTMGEQFF.

This chain connects TRBV7-2 to TRBJ2-3; D may correspond to TRBD1 or TRBD2 (6 bases each). This CDR3 comprises 14 residues. Germline values: CDR1 SGHTA, CDR2 FQGNSA. V was clipped by 0 bases and J by 6 bases, with 10 bases between them. CDR3 amino acids: CASSLAGGDDTQYF. The CDR3 nucleotides are TGTGCCAGCAGCTTAGCGGGGGGCGATGATACGCAGTATTTT.

The chain uses TRBV6-5 and TRBJ1-2; 11 nucleotides agree with TRBD1. In germline, CDR1 is MNHEY, CDR2 SVGAGI. The V and J ends lost 3 bases and 4 bases, in that order; junction bases with no gene match: 10. The length of the CDR3 is 17 residues. CDR3: CASSYSPGTGGTYGYTF. CDR3 coding DNA: TGTGCCAGCAGTTATTCTCCCGGGACAGGGGGGACCTATGGCTACACCTTC.

This sequence joins TRBV9 and TRBJ2-7, with D maybe TRBD2 (7 bases). Trimming removed 3 bases from V and 3 bases from J, with 19 bases in between. Germline CDR1 and CDR2: SGDLS and YYNGEE. The CDR3 extends over 16 amino acids. This chain's CDR3 is CASSEGLSGGLYEQYF. As DNA, the CDR3 is TGTGCCAGCAGCGAAGGCCTGTCGGGGGGCCTCTACGAGCAGTACTTC.